This TCR beta chain was found in a study of CD8+CD57+ T cells in acquired aplastic anemia. Study summary: On average, sorted CD4+ and CD8+ cells gave roughly 3 ug of DNA. Read counts for CD4+ cells (from healthy donors) averaged around 10 million.

J gave up 5 bases and V 5 bases, and 5 bases lay outside the gene matches. CDR3 length equals 12 residues. In germline, CDR1 is DFQATT, CDR2 SNEGSKA (reference sequence). Comment on this clonotype: Antigen specificity is unknown.

Overall study results and limits: Controls and patients did not differ significantly in CD8+ Simpson's diversity.

Genomic DNA was employed as the template in profiling TCR beta VDJ and CDR3. TCRdb fed the reads into MiXCR, producing one record per CDR3 protein. Of 35,000 to 45,000 distinct CDR3 sequences listed, 76% are singletons. The sequence came from a human donor in good health, serving as a control. This rearrangement joins TRBV20-1 to TRBJ2-7; 8 nucleotides align to TRBD1. The specimen was sorted CD4+, CD8+, or CD8+CD57+ T cells (not recorded which) from PBMCs. The CDR3 is CSADNRGDEQYF. In DNA, the CDR3 is TGCAGTGCTGATAACAGGGGGGACGAGCAGTACTTC.